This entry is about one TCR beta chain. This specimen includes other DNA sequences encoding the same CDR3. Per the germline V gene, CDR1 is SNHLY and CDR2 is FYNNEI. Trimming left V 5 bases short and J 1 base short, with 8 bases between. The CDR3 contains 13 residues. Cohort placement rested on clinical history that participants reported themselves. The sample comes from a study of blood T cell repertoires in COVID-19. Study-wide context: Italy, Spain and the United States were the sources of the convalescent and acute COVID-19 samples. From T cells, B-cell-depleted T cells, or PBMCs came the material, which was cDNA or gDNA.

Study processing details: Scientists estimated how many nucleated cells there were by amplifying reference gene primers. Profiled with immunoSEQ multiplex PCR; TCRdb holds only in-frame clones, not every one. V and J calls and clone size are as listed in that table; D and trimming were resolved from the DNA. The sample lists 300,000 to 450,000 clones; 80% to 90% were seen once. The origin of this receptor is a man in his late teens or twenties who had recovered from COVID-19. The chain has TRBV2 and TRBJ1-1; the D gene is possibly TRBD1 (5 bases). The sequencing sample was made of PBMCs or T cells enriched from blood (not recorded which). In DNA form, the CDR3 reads TGTGCCAGCAGTATTGACAGGAACACTGAAGCTTTCTTT. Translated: CASSIDRNTEAFF.